This entry is about one T cell receptor (beta chain). As yet, its antigen is unknown. This sample was taken from a study of shared clonotypes between healthy human individuals. V trimming: 1 base; J trimming: 7 bases; junction bases outside the gene matches: 4. This CDR3 contains 15 residues. Germline values: CDR1 KGHSH, CDR2 LQKENI. Clones were sequenced by immunoSEQ multiplex PCR, and TCRdb holds only the in-frame ones, with some missing. Of about half a million clones detected, 60% to 80% appear once; the ten largest clones hold about 11%. General study findings and limits: Investigators expected sequencing depth to affect clonotype sharing among donors. Donors were few, which limited the genetic and exposure-history diversity represented.

This sequence was found in a woman in her thirties or forties in good health. Some clones in this sample may be carry-over from other donors' samples. This chain joins TRBV18 and TRBJ2-1; 10 positions agree with TRBD2. The sequencing sample was made of PBMCs. The CDR3, as DNA: TGTGCCAGCTCACCACAGTTACTAGCGGGGAATGAGCAGTTCTTC. This gives the protein CASSPQLLAGNEQFF.